Presented here are 20 T cell receptor beta chains from one specimen sequenced in a study of blood T cell repertoires in COVID-19. Profiled with immunoSEQ multiplex PCR; TCRdb holds only in-frame clones, not every one. There are 300,000 to 350,000 clones in the sample; over 75% occur only once, and 5% lies in the top ten. The sample taken for sequencing was PBMCs or T cells enriched from blood (not recorded which). The receptors here all came from a man younger than 45 who had recovered from COVID-19.

Written as DNA, the CDR3 is TGTGCCAGCAGTTTTGGACAGCTCGACCGCTCCTACGAGCAGTACTTC. Protein sequence: CASSFGQLDRSYEQYF. The chain recombines TRBV28 with TRBJ2-7; possible D gene TRBD1, 6 bases. Trimming removed 3 bases at V and 0 bases at J, with 15 bases between. Germline CDR1 MDHEN, CDR2 SYDVKM. The CDR3 contains 16 residues.

For the CDR3, the DNA is TGTGCCAGCAGCTTAGACAGGGGTGGAGATTCACCCCTCCACTTT. The encoded protein is CASSLDRGGDSPLHF. This chain uses TRBV7-8 with TRBJ1-6, with 7 nucleotides matching TRBD1. V dropped 1 base and J dropped 8; count of bases not matched to a gene: 5. The CDR3 has 15 residues. Germline assignment: CDR1 SGHVS and CDR2 FQNEAQ.

J is TRBJ1-6 and V is TRBV3-1 (or the pseudogene TRBV3-2); 7 bases map to TRBD1. Per the germline V gene, CDR1 is LGHDT and CDR2 is YNNKEL (reference sequence). The ends lost 5 bases at V and 2 bases at J; junction bases unmatched: 9. This CDR3 contains 17 residues. CDR3 sequence reads: CASSGRTGGPYNSPLHF. CDR3 nucleotides: TGTGCCAGCAGCGGCCGGACAGGAGGACCCTATAATTCACCCCTCCACTTT.

This clone was picked up a small number of times. The rearrangement links TRBV10-3 to TRBJ1-1, with TRBD1 as a possible D gene (6 bases). The CDR3 is 14 amino acids. Germline V lookup: CDR1 ENHRY, CDR2 SYGVKD. Trimming took 10 bases from V and 3 from J, leaving 18 bases between them. This CDR3 reads CATQRGRGDTEAFF. CDR3 DNA: TGTGCCACGCAAAGGGGCAGGGGAGACACTGAAGCTTTCTTT.

Note on this clone: At the DNA level, this CDR3 is encoded by other sequences in the same sample as well. The V call is TRBV2, the J call TRBJ2-4, with D maybe TRBD1 (6 bases). Germline V gene lookup returns CDR1 SNHLY and CDR2 FYNNEI. The CDR3 totals 15 residues. With 4 bases removed from V and 0 bases from J, the gap between germline ends came to 10 bases. The CDR3 is CASSAQGLAKNIQYF. The DNA for the CDR3 is TGTGCCAGCAGTGCCCAGGGGCTAGCCAAAAACATTCAGTACTTC.

The chain is built from TRBV19 and TRBJ2-1; TRBD2 might be the D (7 bases). Germline loops: CDR1 LNHDA, CDR2 SQIVND (reference sequence). V lost 3 bases, J lost 8 bases, and 11 bases lay in between. CDR3 length: 13 residues. CDR3 DNA: TGTGCCAGTAGTATCGGGGGGCCCTATGAGCAGTTCTTC. Encoded protein: CASSIGGPYEQFF.

The rearrangement joins TRBV7-9 to TRBJ2-6, with D perhaps matching TRBD1 (6 bases). The V gene's germline CDR1 is SEHNR and CDR2 FQNEAQ (reference sequence). The CDR3 has 17 residues. Trimming removed 2 bases at V and 0 bases at J, with 11 bases between. The CDR3 region is CASSLRGTYSGANVLTF. In DNA form, the CDR3 reads TGTGCCAGCAGCTTAAGGGGGACCTACTCTGGGGCCAACGTCCTGACTTTC.

This sequence joins TRBV19 and TRBJ1-1, with no clear D. Trimming stripped 0 bases from V and 1 base from J, with 6 bases between. Germline V gives CDR1 LNHDA, CDR2 SQIVND (reference sequence). The CDR3 extends over 14 amino acids. The DNA for the CDR3 is TGTGCCAGTAGTATAGACAGTGAGAACACTGAAGCTTTCTTT. Amino acids: CASSIDSENTEAFF.

V gene TRBV6-5 combines with J gene TRBJ1-6; no definite D call. The germline CDR1 and CDR2 sequences are MNHEY and SVGAGI. Trimming took off 0 bases at V and 7 bases at J, with 13 bases between the two ends. The CDR3 runs 16 residues. The CDR3 DNA follows: TGTGCCAGCAGTTACTCGAGCGGGGAACAGAATTCACCCCTCCACTTT. This sequence encodes CASSYSSGEQNSPLHF.

This chain links TRBV19 with TRBJ2-5; D might be TRBD1 (6 bases). The V end lost 4 bases, the J end lost 1 base, and 13 bases lay between the germline ends. The germline CDR1 and CDR2 sequences are LNHDA and SQIVND (reference sequence). The CDR3 spans 15 residues. CDR3 residues: CASSKGRGFQETQYF. CDR3 DNA: TGTGCCAGTAGTAAGGGCAGGGGATTCCAAGAGACCCAGTACTTC.

CDR3 coding DNA: TGTGCCAGCAGCCAAGATCCTCCGGGACTTCAAGAGACCCAGTACTTC. It translates to CASSQDPPGLQETQYF. The chain is built from TRBV3-1 (or the pseudogene TRBV3-2) and TRBJ2-5, with TRBD2 as a possible D gene (6 bases). The CDR3 spans 16 residues. CDR1 is LGHDT, CDR2 YNNKEL, per germline (reference sequence). V shed 0 bases and J shed 2 bases, with 13 bases lying between them.

The V gene is TRBV5-1, the J gene TRBJ1-6, with 9 bases that match TRBD1. Germline V gene data show CDR1 as SGHRS and CDR2 as YFSETQ. The junction had 4 bases not matched to a gene; V was cut back by 3 bases and J by 9 bases. The CDR3 has 14 amino acids. The CDR3 sequence is CASSSGTGRSPLHF. The CDR3 nucleotides read TGCGCCAGCAGCTCCGGGACAGGGCGTTCACCCCTCCACTTT.

This rearrangement joins TRBV5-1 to TRBJ2-1; a weak D match, TRBD1 (6 bases). From germline, CDR1 is SGHRS and CDR2 YFSETQ. Trimming removed 4 bases at V and 0 bases at J, with 11 bases between. The CDR3 spans 15 residues. CDR3: CASSEDSSSYNEQFF. DNA for the CDR3: TGCGCCAGCAGCGAGGACAGTAGCTCCTACAATGAGCAGTTCTTC.

The rearrangement uses TRBV7-9 and TRBJ1-2; TRBD1 matches 7 bases. This CDR3 spans 14 amino acids. Looked up from germline, CDR1 is SEHNR and CDR2 is FQNEAQ (reference sequence). Trimming at V came to 4 bases and at J to 0 bases, leaving 2 bases not matched to a gene. CDR3 in DNA: TGTGCCAGCAGCTCGACAGGGACTAACTATGGCTACACCTTC. Residues: CASSSTGTNYGYTF.

The rearrangement joins TRBV4-1 to TRBJ1-1, with a tentative D call TRBD1 (5 bases). Trimming shortened V by 4 bases and J by 0 bases, and 12 bases separated the two germline ends. CDR3 length equals 15 residues. Per germline, CDR1 MGHRA and CDR2 YSYEKL. CDR3 sequence (DNA): TGCGCCAGCAGCCCGGGGGACCAAATGAACACTGAAGCTTTCTTT. Its protein product is CASSPGDQMNTEAFF.

This chain joins TRBV30 and TRBJ1-6, with 9 positions matching TRBD1. CDR3 length: 15 amino acids. The germline V gene encodes CDR1 GTSNPN and CDR2 SVGIG (reference sequence). Losses at the gene ends were 1 base for V and 6 bases for J; bases not matched to a gene: 4. DNA for the CDR3: TGTGCCTGGAGTGGGGGACAGGGACCTAATTCACCCCTCCACTTT. This codes for CAWSGGQGPNSPLHF.

V is TRBV7-6 and J is TRBJ1-1; no reliable D call. V lost 1 base and J 1 base, leaving 7 bases between the germline ends. CDR1 SGHVS and CDR2 FNYEAQ come from the germline V gene. This CDR3 has 14 residues. The CDR3 spells CASSLGATNTEAFF. The CDR3 nucleotides are TGTGCCAGCAGCTTAGGGGCCACGAACACTGAAGCTTTCTTT.

This clone was counted a single time. The chain couples TRBV27 to TRBJ2-5; D is possibly TRBD1 (6 bases). Germline values: CDR1 MNHEY, CDR2 SMNVEV (reference sequence). V lost 5 bases and J 5 bases, leaving 18 bases between the germline ends. The CDR3 has 15 residues. The CDR3 nucleotides read TGTGCCAGCAGTCCAACGTTCTGGGGGCAGGAGACCCAGTACTTC. Translating gives CASSPTFWGQETQYF.

The rearrangement uses TRBV18 and TRBJ2-1; 7 nucleotides align to TRBD2. The CDR3 extends over 13 amino acids. Germline-derived CDR1 and CDR2 are KGHSH and LQKENI. The V gene end was trimmed by 5 bases and the J gene end by 5 bases; junction bases not matched to a gene: 3. The CDR3 coding sequence is TGTGCCAGCTCATCTACTAGCGACAATGAGCAGTTCTTC. The encoded protein is CASSSTSDNEQFF.

V gene TRBV28 combines with J gene TRBJ2-7; the D gene is possibly TRBD1 (5 bases). Deletions cut 2 bases from V and 4 bases from J, with 15 bases between. Looked up from germline, CDR1 is MDHEN and CDR2 is SYDVKM. The CDR3 has 15 amino acids. The CDR3 nucleotides are TGTGCCAGCAGTTTAGGTCGGCCAGGGATTTACGAGCAGTACTTC. This codes for CASSLGRPGIYEQYF.